This entry features one T cell receptor beta chain sequence. A read error may produce the germline difference seen at one junction end. From germline, CDR1 is MGHRA and CDR2 YSYEKL. The CDR3 loop spans 15 amino acids. This sample was taken from a study of shared clonotypes between healthy human individuals. Caucasian adults living in Nashville, Tennessee, provided all samples. The authors distributed each subset's genomic DNA evenly over several immunoSEQ plates. Sequencing was performed on unsorted PBMC DNA using ten immunoSEQ deep assay plates. Assay: immunoSEQ multiplex PCR; the TCRdb copy retains only in-frame clones and omits some. The sample includes more than 450,000 clones, around 79% of them seen just once.

This clonotype was sampled from a woman aged 35 to 49 in good health. Some clones in this sample may be carry-over from other donors' samples. The material sequenced was PBMCs. The chain is built from TRBV4-1 and TRBJ1-5; the D is unclear. CDR3 nucleotide sequence: TGCGCCAGCAGCCAAGATCGCGCGGCCCAGTCCGGGCGGATATTT. It encodes CASSQDRAAQSGRIF.